The sequence of this T cell receptor (beta chain) was determined in a study of blood T cells in healthy people across ages. Peripheral blood, about 9.3 milliliters per donor, was collected. Primers used in a second PCR of roughly 7 to 11 cycles were a sample-barcoded 5' primer and a J-beta primer mix. Any given sample supplied a minimum of 3 million CDR3-containing paired-end reads. In TCRdb, the 5' RACE reads were re-called with MiXCR into one record per CDR3 protein. This sample has about 1.6 million distinct CDR3 sequences, with 30% to 35% found just once. CDR3 length equals 15 residues. V lost 4 bases to trimming and J lost 3 bases; unmatched junction nucleotides: 6. Germline CDR1 reads SGHNT; CDR2 reads YYREEE (reference sequence).

The sequencing sample was made of blood. The clonotype was recovered from a woman younger than 45 in good health. The V and J genes are TRBV5-4 and TRBJ2-7; 11 nucleotides align to TRBD1. CDR3 in DNA: TGTGCCAGCAGCCTTAGGACAGGGGGCATCTACGAGCAGTACTTC. Protein product: CASSLRTGGIYEQYF.